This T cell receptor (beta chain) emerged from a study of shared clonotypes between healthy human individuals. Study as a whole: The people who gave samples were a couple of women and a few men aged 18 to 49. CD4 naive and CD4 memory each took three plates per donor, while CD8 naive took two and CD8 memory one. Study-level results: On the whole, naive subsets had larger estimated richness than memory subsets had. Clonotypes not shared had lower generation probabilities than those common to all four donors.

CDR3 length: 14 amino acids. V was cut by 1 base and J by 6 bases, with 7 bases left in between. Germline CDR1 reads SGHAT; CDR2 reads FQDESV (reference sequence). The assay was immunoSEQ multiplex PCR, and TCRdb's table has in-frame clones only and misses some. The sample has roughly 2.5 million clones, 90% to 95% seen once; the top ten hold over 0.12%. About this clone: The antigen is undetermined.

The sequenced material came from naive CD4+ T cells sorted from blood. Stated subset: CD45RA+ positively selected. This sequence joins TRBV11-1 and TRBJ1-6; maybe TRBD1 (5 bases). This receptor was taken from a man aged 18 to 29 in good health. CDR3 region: CASSLGGANSPLHF. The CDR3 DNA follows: TGTGCCAGCAGCTTAGGAGGGGCTAATTCACCCCTCCACTTT.